This T cell receptor (beta chain) was recovered during a study of T cells in Graves' hyperthyroidism and ophthalmopathy. Overall study: Pretreatment peripheral blood was obtained at initial diagnosis.

PBMCs were obtained from about 9.9 ml fresh peripheral blood. Researchers amplified the TCR beta CDR3 regions from RNA transcripts. First-round RT-PCR of the TCR CDR3 relied on the HTBI primer set. TCRdb used MiXCR to reprocess the multiplex PCR reads, holding one entry per CDR3 protein. The sample contains hundreds of thousands of distinct CDR3 sequences, 38% of which appear only once. Trimming removed 7 bases from V and 3 bases from J; junction bases left unmatched: 11. Germline V gene data show CDR1 as LNHDA and CDR2 as SQIVND (reference sequence). The CDR3 contains 15 residues. What was sequenced was blood. This receptor was obtained from a man aged 18 to 30 with Graves' hyperthyroidism. The chain recombines TRBV19 with TRBJ1-1; 7 bases match TRBD1. The CDR3 region is CASTLPGTEDTEAFF. The DNA for the CDR3 is TGTGCCAGTACCCTCCCCGGGACAGAGGACACTGAAGCTTTCTTT. Based on the CDR3 plus reference TRBV19 and TRBJ1-1, the full variable domain is DGGITQSPKYLFRKEGQNVTLSCEQNLNHDAMYWYRQDPGQGLRLIYYSQIVNDFQKGDIAEGYSVSREKKESFPLTVTSAQKNPTAFYLCASTLPGTEDTEAFFGQGTRLTVV.